The 20 T cell receptor beta chains below all came from one sample that was sequenced in a study of identical twins. A single record per CDR3 protein comes from TCRdb applying MiXCR to the 5' RACE reads. The table has 1.5 million to 2 million distinct CDR3 sequences, under 35% seen once; the top ten hold about 0.25%. Sequencing was performed on cord blood. These TCRs come from a newborn girl in good health.

V is TRBV5-1 and J is TRBJ1-1; no firm D call. Trimming removed 3 bases from V and 1 base from J, with 10 bases in between. The length of the CDR3 is 14 residues. CDR1 SGHRS and CDR2 YFSETQ come from the germline V gene. The CDR3 DNA reads TGCGCCAGCAGCTCAAGACATACGAACACTGAAGCTTTCTTT. It encodes CASSSRHTNTEAFF.

Only a few counts were recorded for this clonotype. CDR3 in DNA: TGTGCCAGCAGCTTAGAGTCAGGGGGTCCCTACGAGCAGTACTTC. Its protein product is CASSLESGGPYEQYF. The chain links TRBV7-6 to TRBJ2-7, with 7 bases that match TRBD1. Germline loops: CDR1 SGHVS, CDR2 FNYEAQ. V lost 1 base and J lost 2; bases outside the gene matches: 5. This CDR3 is 15 amino acids long.

The V call is TRBV12-3 or TRBV12-4, the J call TRBJ2-1, with D tentatively TRBD2 (5 bases). V was cut by 2 bases and J by 7 bases, with 21 bases left in between. The length of the CDR3 is 17 residues. CDR3 loop: CASSLRVGGPLNNEQFF. As DNA, the CDR3 is TGTGCCAGCAGTTTAAGGGTCGGAGGCCCTTTGAATAATGAGCAGTTCTTC.

This clonotype was recorded only once. The gene calls are TRBV5-1 and TRBJ2-4; 10 bases align to TRBD1. This CDR3 region has 21 residues. Losses at the gene ends were 1 base for V and 1 base for J; bases not matched to a gene: 17. From germline, CDR1 is SGHRS and CDR2 YFSETQ. The CDR3 is CASSLWPPDRGEKVAKNIQYF. CDR3 coding DNA: TGCGCCAGCAGCTTGTGGCCCCCGGACAGGGGGGAGAAAGTGGCCAAAAACATTCAGTACTTC.

CDR3 nucleotides: TGCAGCGTTGAAGAAAAGGGAATTTGGGGAGGCTCCTACAATGAGCAGTACTTC. It is translated as CSVEEKGIWGGSYNEQYF. This chain joins TRBV29-1 and TRBJ2-1, with D maybe TRBD2 (6 bases). The DNA end favors TRBJ2-7, so the J call may be wrong. Germline lookup yields CDR1 SQVTM and CDR2 ANQGSEA. CDR3 size: 18 residues.

A word on this clonotype: A much larger clone is a single base away; this may be a read error. The V call is TRBV13, the J call TRBJ1-2; no firm D call. Trimming left V 7 bases short and J 8 bases short, with 14 bases between. The length of the CDR3 is 12 residues. The germline CDR1 and CDR2 sequences are PRHDT and FYEKMQ (reference sequence). CDR3 DNA sequence: TGTGCCAGCAACTTCCGGGAAGGGGGCTACACCTTC. It codes for CASNFREGGYTF.

This chain uses TRBV20-1 with TRBJ2-1, with 10 bases identical to TRBD1. This CDR3 has 13 residues. Germline V gene sequence: CDR1 DFQATT, CDR2 SNEGSKA (reference sequence). CDR3 in amino acids: CSVTGGAGNEQFF. CDR3 DNA: TGCAGCGTGACAGGGGGCGCAGGAAATGAGCAGTTCTTC.

This clonotype showed up just a few times. This chain links TRBV20-1 with TRBJ1-1, with 7 nucleotides matching TRBD1. CDR1 and CDR2 from the germline V gene are DFQATT and SNEGSKA (reference sequence). CDR3 length: 13 residues. Trimming at V came to 6 bases and at J to 1 base, leaving 5 bases not matched to a gene. CDR3 nucleotide sequence: TGCAGTGCGGAAAACAGGGGGAACACTGAAGCTTTCTTT. Translated, it gives CSAENRGNTEAFF.

This clonotype appeared once. The rearrangement uses TRBV6-1 and TRBJ2-7; no clear D. The V end was cut by 5 bases, the J end by 0 bases, with 11 bases between. The CDR3 totals 14 residues. Germline assignment: CDR1 MNHNS and CDR2 SASEGT. The CDR3, as DNA: TGTGCCAGCAGTAGTCTCCAGAGCTCCTACGAGCAGTACTTC. Translated: CASSSLQSSYEQYF.

This clonotype was detected many times. The CDR3 is CASKTTSGTYEQYF. As DNA, the CDR3 is TGTGCCAGCAAGACGACTAGCGGGACCTACGAGCAGTACTTC. The chain links TRBV6-2 or TRBV6-3 to TRBJ2-7, with 11 bases that match TRBD2. The length of the CDR3 is 14 residues. Germline V gene sequence: CDR1 MNHEY, CDR2 SVGEGT. V lost 7 bases, J lost 2 bases, and 4 bases stayed unmatched.

CDR3 nucleotides: TGTGCCAGCAAGGACAGGGTAGGGGAGCTGTTTTTT. Its protein is CASKDRVGELFF. The chain links TRBV6-6 to TRBJ2-2, with 8 positions matching TRBD1. The CDR3 has 12 residues. Germline CDR1 is MNHNY and CDR2 is SVGAGI (reference sequence). Germline trimming cut 7 bases from V and 8 bases from J; bases unmatched to any gene: 3.

This clonotype came up many times. The chain carries TRBV5-1 and TRBJ2-1, with TRBD2 matching 15 bases. CDR3 size: 15 residues. Germline CDR1 reads SGHRS; CDR2 reads YFSETQ. V was pared by 4 bases and J by 6 bases, with 2 bases of the junction left unmatched. The CDR3 loop is CASSAGLAGGNEQFF. The DNA of the CDR3 is TGCGCCAGCAGCGCGGGACTAGCGGGGGGCAATGAGCAGTTCTTC.

The genes are TRBV4-1 and TRBJ2-7; 11 bases match TRBD2. The CDR3 loop spans 18 amino acids. The V segment lost 4 bases and the J segment 7 bases; nucleotides outside the gene matches: 18. The germline V gene has CDR1 MGHRA and CDR2 YSYEKL. The CDR3 DNA sequence: TGCGCCAGCAGCCTCGGGATAGCGGGAGGGAGACCCTACAATGAGCAGTACTTC. It specifies CASSLGIAGGRPYNEQYF.

The chain joins TRBV4-1 to TRBJ2-5; 10 bases are a match to TRBD2. V was clipped by 2 bases and J by 11 bases; unmatched bases: 14. Germline lookup yields CDR1 MGHRA and CDR2 YSYEKL. The CDR3 loop spans 16 amino acids. For the CDR3, the DNA is TGCGCCAGCAGCCAACCCCGGACTAGCGGCTACAATGAGCAGTACTTC. Residues: CASSQPRTSGYNEQYF.

Notes on this clonotype: This could be a read error, since a much larger clone is one nucleotide away. The gene calls are TRBV4-1 and TRBJ1-2; no definite D call. The CDR3 sequence is 15 residues long. CDR1 MGHRA and CDR2 YSYEKL come from the germline V gene. As DNA, the CDR3 is TGCGCCAGCAGCCAAGATCTAAGGAGTAACTATGGCCACACCTTC. The encoded protein is CASSQDLRSNYGHTF.

The rearrangement links TRBV5-1 to TRBJ2-7; a weak D match, TRBD1 (6 bases). The CDR3 covers 15 residues. Germline V gene data show CDR1 as SGHRS and CDR2 as YFSETQ. With 4 bases removed from V and 3 bases from J, the gap between germline ends came to 17 bases. The CDR3 bases are TGCGCCAGCAGCCATCAGGGGATTGACCGCTACGAGCAGTACTTC. Its translation: CASSHQGIDRYEQYF. Full variable domain (remainder filled in from reference TRBV5-1 and TRBJ2-7): KAGVTQTPRYLIKTRGQQVTLSCSPISGHRSVSWYQQTPGQGLQFLFEYFSETQRNKGNFPGRFSGRQFSNSRSEMNVSTLELGDSALYLCASSHQGIDRYEQYFGPGTRLTVT.

This sequence joins TRBV20-1 and TRBJ2-5; D unclear. V dropped 4 bases and J dropped 2 bases, with 17 bases sitting between them. This CDR3 contains 15 residues. Germline V gene sequence: CDR1 DFQATT, CDR2 SNEGSKA (reference sequence). The CDR3 nucleotides are TGCAGTGCTATAAGTCCGGCCCGTGGGCAAGAGACCCAGTACTTC. Residues: CSAISPARGQETQYF.

This clonotype showed up many times. The J gene is TRBJ2-1, the V gene TRBV20-1; D unclear. CDR1 is DFQATT, CDR2 SNEGSKA, per germline (reference sequence). Trimming pared 3 bases from V and 8 bases from J, leaving 8 bases between. The length of the CDR3 is 11 residues. CDR3 protein: CSASLTYEQFF. Written as DNA, the CDR3 is TGCAGTGCTAGTTTGACTTATGAGCAGTTCTTC.

This clonotype showed up just a few times. This chain connects TRBV9 to TRBJ2-1; 10 positions match TRBD2. This CDR3 has 16 amino acids. After removal of 0 bases from V and 6 bases from J, the junction contained 6 bases not matched to a gene. Germline loops: CDR1 SGDLS, CDR2 YYNGEE. CDR3 residues: CASSVALASGSNEQFF. In nucleotides, the CDR3 is TGTGCCAGCAGCGTAGCTCTGGCTAGCGGGAGCAATGAGCAGTTCTTC.

The gene calls are TRBV16 and TRBJ1-5; perhaps TRBD1 as D (6 bases). Germline V gene data show CDR1 as KGHSY and CDR2 as FQNENV. V lost 0 bases and J 3 bases, leaving 12 bases between the germline ends. This CDR3 has 16 amino acids. The CDR3 region has the DNA TGTGCCAGCAGCCAATCTGTGTACAGGGACAATCAGCCCCAGCATTTT. Its translation: CASSQSVYRDNQPQHF.